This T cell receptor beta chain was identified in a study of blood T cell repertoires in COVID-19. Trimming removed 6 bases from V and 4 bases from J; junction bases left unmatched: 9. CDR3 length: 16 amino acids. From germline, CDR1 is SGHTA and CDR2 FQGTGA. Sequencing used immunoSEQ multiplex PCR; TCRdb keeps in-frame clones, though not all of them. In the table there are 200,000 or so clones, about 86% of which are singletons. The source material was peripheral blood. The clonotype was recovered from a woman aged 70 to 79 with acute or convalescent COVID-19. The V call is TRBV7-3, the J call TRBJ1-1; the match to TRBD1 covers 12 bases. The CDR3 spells CASRYPGQGAPTEAFF. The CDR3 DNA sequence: TGTGCCAGCAGGTATCCGGGACAGGGGGCGCCCACTGAAGCTTTCTTT.